In this sample, the clone carrying this T cell receptor (beta chain) turned up many times. The antigen remains unidentified. The data stem from a study of CD8 T cells in ankylosing spondylitis. Overall study results and limits: Certain motif variants had earlier been reported in reactive arthritis synovial fluid and blood.

TCRdb called the 5' RACE reads again in MiXCR, with one record for every CDR3 protein. The data hold 150,000 to 200,000 distinct CDR3 sequences, with 10% to 15% observed a single time. The CDR3 loop spans 15 amino acids. V lost 2 bases and J lost 5; bases outside the gene matches: 5. This chain connects TRBV12-3 or TRBV12-4 to TRBJ2-1, with 8 nucleotides matching TRBD1. This TCR was sampled from a female donor with ankylosing spondylitis or in good health (not recorded which). Sequencing was done on a sample of blood, either unsorted or a sorted T cell fraction (not recorded which). Written as DNA, the CDR3 is TGTGCCAGCAGTTTAATGGCAGGGGGCCACAATGAGCAGTTCTTC. Amino acids: CASSLMAGGHNEQFF.